This is a list of T cell receptor beta chains from one sample in a study of shared clonotypes between healthy human individuals. Profiled with immunoSEQ multiplex PCR; TCRdb holds only in-frame clones, not every one. This table has about 96,000 clones, approximately 75% appearing once. Source material: memory CD8+ T cells sorted from blood. The receptors here all came from a man aged 25-45 years in good health. CDR3s leave out the opening cysteine and the closing phenylalanine or tryptophan. The order of the fields is J gene, V gene, CDR3 protein.

TRBJ1-2	TRBV11-2	ASGTRNYGYT
TRBJ2-7	TRBV9	ASSVGVFGYEQY
TRBJ2-1	TRBV27	ASSSRLAGSSYNEQF
TRBJ1-2	TRBV27	ASSYQQQNYGYT
TRBJ1-4	TRBV7-2	ASSLGSSEKLF
TRBJ2-7	TRBV4-1	ASSQERLGVHYEQY
TRBJ2-5	TRBV27	ASSSHRDTGGVY
TRBJ2-1	TRBV28	ASSSPGTSPPNEQF
TRBJ1-3	TRBV7-8	ASSLWAISGNTIY
TRBJ2-1	TRBV11-2	ASSEKPGQGHNEQF
TRBJ1-4	TRBV25-1	ASSESQAAGQANEKLF
TRBJ2-5	TRBV15	ATRGGEYRETQY
TRBJ2-1	TRBV10-2	ASSEWTRSNEQF
TRBJ1-1	TRBV27	ASYPAANTEAF
TRBJ2-5	TRBV5-5	ASSSTSGRAWETQY
TRBJ2-1	TRBV5-1	ASSPVGASGNREF
TRBJ2-2	TRBV27	ASSSKTEPPTRAGELF